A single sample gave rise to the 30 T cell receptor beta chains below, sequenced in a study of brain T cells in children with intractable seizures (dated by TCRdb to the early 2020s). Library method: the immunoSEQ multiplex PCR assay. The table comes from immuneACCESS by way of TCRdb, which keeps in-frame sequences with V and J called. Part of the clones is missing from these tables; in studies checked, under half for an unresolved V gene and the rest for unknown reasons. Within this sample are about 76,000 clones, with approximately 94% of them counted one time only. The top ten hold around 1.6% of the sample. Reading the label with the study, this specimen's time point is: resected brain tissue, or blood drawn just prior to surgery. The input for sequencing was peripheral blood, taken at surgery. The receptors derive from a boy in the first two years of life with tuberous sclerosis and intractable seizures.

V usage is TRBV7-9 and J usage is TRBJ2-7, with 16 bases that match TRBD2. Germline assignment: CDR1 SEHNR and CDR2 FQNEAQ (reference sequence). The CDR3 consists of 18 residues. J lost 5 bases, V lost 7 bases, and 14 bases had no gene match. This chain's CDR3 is CASTPEGLAGGPVNEQYF. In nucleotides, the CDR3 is TGTGCCAGCACCCCAGAGGGACTAGCGGGAGGGCCAGTGAACGAGCAGTACTTC. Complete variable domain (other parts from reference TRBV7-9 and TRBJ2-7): DTGVSQNPRHKITKRGQNVTFRCDPISEHNRLYWYRQTLGQGPEFLTYFQNEAQLEKSRLLSDRFSAERPKGSFSTLEIQRTEQGDSAMYLCASTPEGLAGGPVNEQYFGPGTRLTVT.

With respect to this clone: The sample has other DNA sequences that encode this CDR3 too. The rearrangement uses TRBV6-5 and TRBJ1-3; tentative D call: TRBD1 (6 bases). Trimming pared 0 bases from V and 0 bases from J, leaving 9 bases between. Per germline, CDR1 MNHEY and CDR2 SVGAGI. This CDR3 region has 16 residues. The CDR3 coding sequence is TGTGCCAGCAGTTACTCACAGGGAACCTCTGGAAACACCATATATTTT. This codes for CASSYSQGTSGNTIYF.

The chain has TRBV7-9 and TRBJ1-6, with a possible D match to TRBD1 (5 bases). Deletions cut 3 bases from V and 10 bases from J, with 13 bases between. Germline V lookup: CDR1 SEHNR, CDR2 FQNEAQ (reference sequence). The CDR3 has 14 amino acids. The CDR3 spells CASSFTGDESPLHF. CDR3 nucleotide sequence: TGTGCCAGCAGCTTTACAGGAGATGAATCACCCCTCCACTTT.

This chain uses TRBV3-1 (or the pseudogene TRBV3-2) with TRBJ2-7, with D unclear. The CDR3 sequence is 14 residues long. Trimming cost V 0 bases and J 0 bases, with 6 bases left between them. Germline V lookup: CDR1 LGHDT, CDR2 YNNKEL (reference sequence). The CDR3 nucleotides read TGTGCCAGCAGCCAAGATGACAACTCCTACGAGCAGTACTTC. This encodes CASSQDDNSYEQYF.

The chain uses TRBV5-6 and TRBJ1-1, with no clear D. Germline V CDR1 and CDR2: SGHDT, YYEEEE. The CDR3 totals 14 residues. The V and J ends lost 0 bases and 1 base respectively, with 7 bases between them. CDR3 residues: CASSLGAGNTEAFF. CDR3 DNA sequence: TGTGCCAGCAGCTTGGGGGCAGGGAACACTGAAGCTTTCTTT.

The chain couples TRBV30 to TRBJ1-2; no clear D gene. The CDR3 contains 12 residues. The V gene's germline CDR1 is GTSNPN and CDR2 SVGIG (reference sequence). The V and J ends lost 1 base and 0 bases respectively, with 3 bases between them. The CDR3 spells CAWSGSNYGYTF. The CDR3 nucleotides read TGTGCCTGGAGTGGCTCTAACTATGGCTACACCTTC. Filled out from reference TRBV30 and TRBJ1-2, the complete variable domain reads SQTIHQWPATLVQPVGSPLSLECTVEGTSNPNLYWYRQAAGRGLQLLFYSVGIGQISSEVPQNLSASRPQDRQFILSSKKLLLSDSGFYLCAWSGSNYGYTFGSGTRLTVV.

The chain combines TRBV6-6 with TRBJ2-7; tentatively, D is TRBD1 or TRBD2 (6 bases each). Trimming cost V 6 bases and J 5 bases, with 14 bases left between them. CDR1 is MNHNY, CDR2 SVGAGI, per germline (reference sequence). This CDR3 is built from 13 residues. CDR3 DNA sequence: TGTGCCAGCAGCAGCTCCGGGGGCCACGAGCAGTACTTC. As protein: CASSSSGGHEQYF.

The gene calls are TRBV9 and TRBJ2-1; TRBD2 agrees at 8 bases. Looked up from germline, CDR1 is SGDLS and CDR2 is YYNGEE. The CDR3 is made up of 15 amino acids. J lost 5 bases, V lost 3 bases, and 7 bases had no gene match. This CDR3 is CASSGSGTSHNEQFF. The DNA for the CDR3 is TGTGCCAGCAGCGGTAGCGGGACATCCCACAATGAGCAGTTCTTC.

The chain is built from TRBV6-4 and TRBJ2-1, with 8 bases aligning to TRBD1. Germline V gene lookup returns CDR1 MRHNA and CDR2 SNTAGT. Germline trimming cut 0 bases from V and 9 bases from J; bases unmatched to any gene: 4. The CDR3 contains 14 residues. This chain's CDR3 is CASSDSITGGEQFF. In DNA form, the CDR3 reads TGTGCCAGCAGTGACTCGATCACAGGGGGTGAGCAGTTCTTC.

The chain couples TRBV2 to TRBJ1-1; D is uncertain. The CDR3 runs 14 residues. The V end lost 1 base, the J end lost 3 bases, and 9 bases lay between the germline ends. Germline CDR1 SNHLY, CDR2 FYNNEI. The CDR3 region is CASSEGEEYTEAFF. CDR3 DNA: TGTGCCAGCAGTGAAGGGGAGGAGTACACTGAAGCTTTCTTT.

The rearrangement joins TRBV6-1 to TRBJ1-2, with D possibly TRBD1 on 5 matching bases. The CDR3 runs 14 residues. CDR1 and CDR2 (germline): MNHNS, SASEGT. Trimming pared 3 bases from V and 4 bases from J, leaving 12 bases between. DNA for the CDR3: TGTGCCAGCAGTGACCTAGGGGACCTCTATGGCTACACCTTC. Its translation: CASSDLGDLYGYTF.

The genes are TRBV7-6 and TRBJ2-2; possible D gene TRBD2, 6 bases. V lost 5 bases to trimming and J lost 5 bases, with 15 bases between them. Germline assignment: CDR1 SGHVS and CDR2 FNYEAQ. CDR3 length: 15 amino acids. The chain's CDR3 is CASSASGGYTGELFF. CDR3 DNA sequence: TGTGCCAGCAGCGCCTCTGGGGGGTATACCGGGGAGCTGTTTTTT. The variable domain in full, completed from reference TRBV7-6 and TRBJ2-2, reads GAGVSQSPRYKVTKRGQDVALRCDPISGHVSLYWYRQALGQGPEFLTYFNYEAQQDKSGLPNDRFSAERPEGSISTLTIQRTEQRDSAMYRCASSASGGYTGELFFGEGSRLTVL.

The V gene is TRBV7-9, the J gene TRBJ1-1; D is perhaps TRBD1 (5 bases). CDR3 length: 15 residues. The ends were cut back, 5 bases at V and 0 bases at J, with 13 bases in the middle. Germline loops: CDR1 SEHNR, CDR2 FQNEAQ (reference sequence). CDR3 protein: CASSTRTDMNTEAFF. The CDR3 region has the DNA TGTGCCAGCAGCACGCGGACGGACATGAACACTGAAGCTTTCTTT.

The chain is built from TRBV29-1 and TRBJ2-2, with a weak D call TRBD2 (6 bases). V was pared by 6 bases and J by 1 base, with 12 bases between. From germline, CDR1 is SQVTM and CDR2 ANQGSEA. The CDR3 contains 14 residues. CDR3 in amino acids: CSVLGGENTGELFF. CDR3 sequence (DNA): TGCAGCGTGCTGGGGGGAGAGAACACCGGGGAGCTGTTTTTT.

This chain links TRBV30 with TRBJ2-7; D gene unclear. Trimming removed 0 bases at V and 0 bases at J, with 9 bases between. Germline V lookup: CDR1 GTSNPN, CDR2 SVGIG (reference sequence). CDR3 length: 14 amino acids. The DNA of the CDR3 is TGTGCCTGGAGTGTAAGAGACACCTCCTACGAGCAGTACTTC. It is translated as CAWSVRDTSYEQYF. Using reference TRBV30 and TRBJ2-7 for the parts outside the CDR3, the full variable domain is SQTIHQWPATLVQPVGSPLSLECTVEGTSNPNLYWYRQAAGRGLQLLFYSVGIGQISSEVPQNLSASRPQDRQFILSSKKLLLSDSGFYLCAWSVRDTSYEQYFGPGTRLTVT.

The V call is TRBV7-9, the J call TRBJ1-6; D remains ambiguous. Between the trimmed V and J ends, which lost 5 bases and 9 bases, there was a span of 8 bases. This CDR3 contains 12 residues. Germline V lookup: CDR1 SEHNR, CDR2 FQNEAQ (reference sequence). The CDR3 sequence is CASSPLSSPLHF. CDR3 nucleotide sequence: TGTGCCAGCAGCCCCTTGAGTTCACCCCTCCACTTT.

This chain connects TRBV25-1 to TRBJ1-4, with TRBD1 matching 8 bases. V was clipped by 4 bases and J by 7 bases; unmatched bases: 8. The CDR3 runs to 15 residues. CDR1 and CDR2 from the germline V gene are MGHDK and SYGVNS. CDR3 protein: CASSARTGRPEKLFF. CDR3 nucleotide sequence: TGTGCCAGCAGTGCCCGGACAGGGAGGCCTGAAAAACTGTTTTTT.

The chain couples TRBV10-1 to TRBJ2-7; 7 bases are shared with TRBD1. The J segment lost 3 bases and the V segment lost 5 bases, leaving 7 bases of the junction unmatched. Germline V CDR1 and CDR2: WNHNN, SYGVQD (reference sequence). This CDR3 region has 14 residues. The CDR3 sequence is CASSIDRDRYEQYF. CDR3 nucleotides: TGCGCCAGCAGTATTGACAGGGACCGCTACGAGCAGTACTTC.

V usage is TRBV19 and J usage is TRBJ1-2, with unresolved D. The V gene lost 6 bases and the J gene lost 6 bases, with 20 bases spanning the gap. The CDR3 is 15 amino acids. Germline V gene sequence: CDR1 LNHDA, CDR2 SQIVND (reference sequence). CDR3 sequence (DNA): TGTGCCAGTAGAGATCCGGGCCGTCTAAGGGATGGCTACACCTTC. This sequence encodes CASRDPGRLRDGYTF.

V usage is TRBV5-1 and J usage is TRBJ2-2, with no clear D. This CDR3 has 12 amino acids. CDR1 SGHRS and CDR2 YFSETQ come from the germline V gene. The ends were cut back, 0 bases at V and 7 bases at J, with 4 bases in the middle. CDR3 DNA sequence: TGCGCCAGCAGCTTGGAAGGCGGGGAGCTGTTTTTT. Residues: CASSLEGGELFF.

CDR3 in amino acids: CASSASSGSTDTQYF. The CDR3 bases are TGTGCCAGCAGCGCAAGTTCCGGGTCCACAGATACGCAGTATTTT. The chain employs TRBV9 and TRBJ2-3; no definite D call. CDR1 is SGDLS and CDR2 is YYNGEE in the germline V gene. The length of the CDR3 is 15 residues. The V gene lost 3 bases and the J gene lost 2 bases, with 13 bases spanning the gap.

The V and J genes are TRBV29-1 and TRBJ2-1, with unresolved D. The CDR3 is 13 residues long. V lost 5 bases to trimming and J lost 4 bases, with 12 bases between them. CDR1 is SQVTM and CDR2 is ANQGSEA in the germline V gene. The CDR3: CSVLNGTYNEQFF. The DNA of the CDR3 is TGCAGCGTTCTGAATGGTACATACAATGAGCAGTTCTTC.

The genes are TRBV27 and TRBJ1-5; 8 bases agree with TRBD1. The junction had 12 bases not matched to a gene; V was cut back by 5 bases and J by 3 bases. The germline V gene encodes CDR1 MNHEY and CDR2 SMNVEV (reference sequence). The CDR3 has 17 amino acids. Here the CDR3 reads CASSPIFGTGPNQPQHF. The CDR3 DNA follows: TGTGCCAGCAGTCCAATTTTCGGGACAGGCCCCAATCAGCCCCAGCATTTT.

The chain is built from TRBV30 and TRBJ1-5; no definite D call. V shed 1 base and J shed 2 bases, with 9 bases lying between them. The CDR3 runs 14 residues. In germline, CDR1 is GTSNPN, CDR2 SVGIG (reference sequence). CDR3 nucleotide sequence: TGTGCCTGGAGTGCCGGTGGGGGCAATCAGCCCCAGCATTTT. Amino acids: CAWSAGGGNQPQHF.

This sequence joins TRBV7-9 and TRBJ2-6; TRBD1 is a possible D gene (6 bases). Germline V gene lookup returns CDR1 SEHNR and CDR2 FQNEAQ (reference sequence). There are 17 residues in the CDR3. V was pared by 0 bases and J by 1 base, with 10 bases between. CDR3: CASSLALRGSGANVLTF. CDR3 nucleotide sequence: TGTGCCAGCAGCTTAGCCCTCAGGGGATCTGGGGCCAACGTCCTGACTTTC.

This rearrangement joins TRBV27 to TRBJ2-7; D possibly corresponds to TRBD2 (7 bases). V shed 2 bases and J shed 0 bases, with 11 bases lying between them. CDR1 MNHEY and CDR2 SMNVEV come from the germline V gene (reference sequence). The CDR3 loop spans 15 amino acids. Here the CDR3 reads CASSLAGAVSYEQYF. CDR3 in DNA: TGTGCCAGCAGTTTAGCGGGGGCCGTCTCCTACGAGCAGTACTTC.

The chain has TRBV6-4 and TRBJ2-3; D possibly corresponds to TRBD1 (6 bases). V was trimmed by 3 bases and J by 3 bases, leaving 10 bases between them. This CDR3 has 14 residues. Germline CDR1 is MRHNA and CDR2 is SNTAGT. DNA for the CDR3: TGTGCCAGCAGTGAAGGTCAGGGGACAGATACGCAGTATTTT. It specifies CASSEGQGTDTQYF.

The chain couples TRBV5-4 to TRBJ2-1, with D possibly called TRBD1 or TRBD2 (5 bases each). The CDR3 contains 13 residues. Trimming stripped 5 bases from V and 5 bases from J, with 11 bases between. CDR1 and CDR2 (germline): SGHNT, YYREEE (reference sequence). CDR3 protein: CASRPRGHNEQFF. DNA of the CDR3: TGTGCCAGCAGGCCACGGGGCCACAATGAGCAGTTCTTC. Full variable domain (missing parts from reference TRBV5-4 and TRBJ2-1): ETGVTQSPTHLIKTRGQQVTLRCSSQSGHNTVSWYQQALGQGPQFIFQYYREEENGRGNFPPRFSGLQFPNYSSELNVNALELDDSALYLCASRPRGHNEQFFGPGTRLTVL.

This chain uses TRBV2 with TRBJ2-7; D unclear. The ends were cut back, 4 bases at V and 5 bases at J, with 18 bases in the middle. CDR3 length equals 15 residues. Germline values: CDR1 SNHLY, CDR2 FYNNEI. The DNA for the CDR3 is TGTGCCAGCAGTGGACCCCGACCGAGTACCGACGAGCAGTACTTC. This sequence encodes CASSGPRPSTDEQYF.

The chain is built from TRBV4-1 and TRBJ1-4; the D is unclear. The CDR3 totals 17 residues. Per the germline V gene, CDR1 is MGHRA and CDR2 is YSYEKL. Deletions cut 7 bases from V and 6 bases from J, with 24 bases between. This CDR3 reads CASKNEQLSIRDEKLFF. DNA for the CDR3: TGCGCCAGCAAAAACGAGCAGTTGTCCATTCGAGATGAAAAACTGTTTTTT.